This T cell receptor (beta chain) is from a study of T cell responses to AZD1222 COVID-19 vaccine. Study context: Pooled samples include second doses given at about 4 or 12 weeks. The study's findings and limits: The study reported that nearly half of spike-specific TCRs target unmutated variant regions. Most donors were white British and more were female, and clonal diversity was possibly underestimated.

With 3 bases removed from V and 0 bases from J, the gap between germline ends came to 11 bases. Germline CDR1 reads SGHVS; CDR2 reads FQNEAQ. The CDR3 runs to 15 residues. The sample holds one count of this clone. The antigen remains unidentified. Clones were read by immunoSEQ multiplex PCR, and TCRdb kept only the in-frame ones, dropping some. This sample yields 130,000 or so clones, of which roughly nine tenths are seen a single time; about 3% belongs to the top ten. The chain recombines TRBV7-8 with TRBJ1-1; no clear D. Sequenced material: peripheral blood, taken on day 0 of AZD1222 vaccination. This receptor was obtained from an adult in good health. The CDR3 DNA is TGTGCCAGCAGCTTCCACGGAACAATGAACACTGAAGCTTTCTTT. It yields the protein CASSFHGTMNTEAFF. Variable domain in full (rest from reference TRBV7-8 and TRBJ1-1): GAGVSQSPRYKVAKRGQDVALRCDPISGHVSLFWYQQALGQGPEFLTYFQNEAQLDKSGLPSDRFFAERPEGSVSTLKIQRTQQEDSAVYLCASSFHGTMNTEAFFGQGTRLTVV.